This TCR beta chain was obtained from a study of T cells after yellow fever vaccination. Overall study: The authors prepared low-cell-number fractions using SMART-Seq v4 Ultra Low Input.

The table lists this clonotype with many counts. What it recognizes is unknown. Trimming cost V 6 bases and J 7 bases, with 16 bases left between them. CDR3 length: 14 amino acids. CDR1 is SGHTA, CDR2 FQGNSA, per germline. Broader study findings: On re-exposure, the response was weaker but peaked faster, at day 5 versus 15. Relatively few clonotypes were ones that appeared in both CD4 and CD8 compartments.

TCRdb redid the calling of the 5' RACE reads with MiXCR, one entry per CDR3 protein. The sample lists some 390,000 distinct CDR3 sequences, 6.2% occurring once. The chain couples TRBV7-2 to TRBJ2-1; the D is unclear. The sequencing used PBMCs, collected 5 days after the yellow fever booster vaccination. The source is a man aged 25-40 years who received the YFV17D yellow fever vaccine. The CDR3 is CASRVGPQPNEQFF. CDR3 nucleotides: TGTGCCAGCAGAGTTGGTCCTCAGCCGAATGAGCAGTTCTTC.